The T cell receptor beta chain under discussion was sequenced for a study of CD8 T cells in ankylosing spondylitis. Germline CDR1 is DFQATT and CDR2 is SNEGSKA (reference sequence). The V end was cut by 2 bases, the J end by 5 bases, with 12 bases between. CDR3 length equals 13 residues. This clonotype was seen more than once but under ten times. Scientists made TCR beta libraries using quantitative 5'-RACE with molecular barcodes. TCRdb recomputed calls from the 5' RACE reads with MiXCR, one row per CDR3 protein. The sample holds about 310,000 distinct CDR3 sequences, less than 25% seen once. J is TRBJ2-5 and V is TRBV20-1, with D perhaps TRBD1 or TRBD2 (6 bases each). The sequenced sample was blood, either unsorted or a sorted T cell fraction (not recorded which). The sequence was collected from a female donor with ankylosing spondylitis or in good health (not recorded which). The CDR3 DNA sequence: TGCAGTGCTAGACGGGGGCCGGGGGAGACCCAGTACTTC. It is translated as CSARRGPGETQYF.